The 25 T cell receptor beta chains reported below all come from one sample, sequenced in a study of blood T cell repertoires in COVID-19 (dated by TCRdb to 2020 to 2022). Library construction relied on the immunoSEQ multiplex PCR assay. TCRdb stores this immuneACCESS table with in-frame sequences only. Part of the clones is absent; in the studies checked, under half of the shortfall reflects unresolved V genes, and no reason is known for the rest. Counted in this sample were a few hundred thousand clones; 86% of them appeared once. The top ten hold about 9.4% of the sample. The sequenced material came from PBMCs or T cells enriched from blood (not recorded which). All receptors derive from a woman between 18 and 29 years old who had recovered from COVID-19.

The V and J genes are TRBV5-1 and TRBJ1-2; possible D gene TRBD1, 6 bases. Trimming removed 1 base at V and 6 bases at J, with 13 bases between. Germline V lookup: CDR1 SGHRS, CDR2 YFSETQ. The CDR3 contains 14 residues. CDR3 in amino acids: CASSLKGPGDGYTF. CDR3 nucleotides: TGCGCCAGCAGCTTGAAGGGGCCAGGGGATGGCTACACCTTC.

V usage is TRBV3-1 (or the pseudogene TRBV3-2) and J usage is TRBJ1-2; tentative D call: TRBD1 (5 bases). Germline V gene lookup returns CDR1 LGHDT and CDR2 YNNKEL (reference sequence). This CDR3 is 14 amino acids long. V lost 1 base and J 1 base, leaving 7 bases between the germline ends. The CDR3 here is CASSQVTVNYGYTF. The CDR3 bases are TGTGCCAGCAGCCAAGTGACAGTTAACTATGGCTACACCTTC.

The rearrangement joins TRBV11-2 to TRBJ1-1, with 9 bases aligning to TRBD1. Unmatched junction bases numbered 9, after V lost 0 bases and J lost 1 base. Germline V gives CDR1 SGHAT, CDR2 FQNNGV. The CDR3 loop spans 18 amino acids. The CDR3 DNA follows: TGTGCCAGCAGCTTAGATCTTAGGACAGGGGAGGGGAACACTGAAGCTTTCTTT. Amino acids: CASSLDLRTGEGNTEAFF.

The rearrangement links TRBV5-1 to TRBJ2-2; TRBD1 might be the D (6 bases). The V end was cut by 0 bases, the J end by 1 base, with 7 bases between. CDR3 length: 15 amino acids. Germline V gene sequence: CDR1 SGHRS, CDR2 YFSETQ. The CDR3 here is CASSLEGGNTGELFF. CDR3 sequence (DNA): TGCGCCAGCAGCTTGGAAGGGGGGAACACCGGGGAGCTGTTTTTT.

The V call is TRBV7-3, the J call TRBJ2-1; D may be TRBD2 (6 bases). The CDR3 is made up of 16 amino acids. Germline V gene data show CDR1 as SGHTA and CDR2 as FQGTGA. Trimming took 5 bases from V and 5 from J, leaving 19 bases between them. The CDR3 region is CASSPTGTPMHNEQFF. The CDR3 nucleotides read TGTGCCAGCAGCCCTACCGGGACTCCAATGCACAATGAGCAGTTCTTC.

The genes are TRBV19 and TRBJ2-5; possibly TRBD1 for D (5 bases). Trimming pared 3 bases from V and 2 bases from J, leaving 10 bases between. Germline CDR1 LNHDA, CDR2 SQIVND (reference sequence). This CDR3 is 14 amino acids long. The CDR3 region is CASSIETAQETQYF. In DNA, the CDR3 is TGTGCCAGTAGTATCGAGACAGCACAAGAGACCCAGTACTTC.

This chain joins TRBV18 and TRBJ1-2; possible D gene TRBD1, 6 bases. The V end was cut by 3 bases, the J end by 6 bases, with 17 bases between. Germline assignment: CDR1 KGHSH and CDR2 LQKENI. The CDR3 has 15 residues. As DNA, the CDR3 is TGTGCCAGCTCACCGCGGACAGCCGATCGTAATGGCTACACCTTC. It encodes CASSPRTADRNGYTF.

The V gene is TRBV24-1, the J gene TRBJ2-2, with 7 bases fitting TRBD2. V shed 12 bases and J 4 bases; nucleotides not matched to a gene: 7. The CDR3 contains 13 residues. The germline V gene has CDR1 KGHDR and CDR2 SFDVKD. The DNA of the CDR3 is TGTGCCCGAGGGAGGGGCCTCACCGGGGAGCTGTTTTTT. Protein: CARGRGLTGELFF.

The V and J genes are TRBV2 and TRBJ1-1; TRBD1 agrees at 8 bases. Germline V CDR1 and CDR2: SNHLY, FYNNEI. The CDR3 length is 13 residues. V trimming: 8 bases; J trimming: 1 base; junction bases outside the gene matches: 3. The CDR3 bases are TGTGCCAGCGCCGGGACAGGGAACACTGAAGCTTTCTTT. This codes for CASAGTGNTEAFF. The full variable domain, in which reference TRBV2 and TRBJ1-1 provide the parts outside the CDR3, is EPEVTQTPSHQVTQMGQEVILRCVPISNHLYFYWYRQILGQKVEFLVSFYNNEISEKSEIFDDQFSVERPDGSNFTLKIRSTKLEDSAMYFCASAGTGNTEAFFGQGTRLTVV.

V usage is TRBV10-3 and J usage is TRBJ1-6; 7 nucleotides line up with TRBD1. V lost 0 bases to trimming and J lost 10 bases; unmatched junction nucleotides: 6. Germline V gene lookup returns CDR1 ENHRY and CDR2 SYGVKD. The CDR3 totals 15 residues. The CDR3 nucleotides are TGTGCCATCAGTGAGTCGGGCAGGGGGAGATCACCCCTCCACTTT. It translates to CAISESGRGRSPLHF.

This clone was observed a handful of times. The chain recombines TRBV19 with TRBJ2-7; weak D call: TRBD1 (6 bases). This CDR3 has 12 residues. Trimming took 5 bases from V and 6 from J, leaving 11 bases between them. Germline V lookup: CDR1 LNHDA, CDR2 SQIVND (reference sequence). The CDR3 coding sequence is TGTGCCAGTAGTGCGCAGGGGATCGAGCAGTACTTC. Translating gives CASSAQGIEQYF.

The CDR3 reads CASSHMRGRPNTEAFF. The CDR3 region has the DNA TGTGCCAGCAGCCATATGCGGGGGCGTCCGAACACTGAAGCTTTCTTT. The rearrangement links TRBV7-2 to TRBJ1-1, with a possible D match to TRBD1 (6 bases). Trimming took off 5 bases at V and 1 base at J, with 17 bases between the two ends. Per germline, CDR1 SGHTA and CDR2 FQGNSA. The CDR3 has 16 amino acids.

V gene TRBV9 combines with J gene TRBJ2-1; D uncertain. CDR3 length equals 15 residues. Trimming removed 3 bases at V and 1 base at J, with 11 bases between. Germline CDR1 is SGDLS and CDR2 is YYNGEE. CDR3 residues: CASSENPISYNEQFF. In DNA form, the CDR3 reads TGTGCCAGCAGCGAGAATCCTATTTCCTACAATGAGCAGTTCTTC.

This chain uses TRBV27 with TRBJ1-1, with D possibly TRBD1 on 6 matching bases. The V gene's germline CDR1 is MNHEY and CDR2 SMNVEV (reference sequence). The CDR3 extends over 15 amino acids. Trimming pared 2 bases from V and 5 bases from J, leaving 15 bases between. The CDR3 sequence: CASSLEGGGGTEAFF. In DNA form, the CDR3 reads TGTGCCAGCAGTTTAGAGGGGGGGGGAGGAACTGAAGCTTTCTTT.

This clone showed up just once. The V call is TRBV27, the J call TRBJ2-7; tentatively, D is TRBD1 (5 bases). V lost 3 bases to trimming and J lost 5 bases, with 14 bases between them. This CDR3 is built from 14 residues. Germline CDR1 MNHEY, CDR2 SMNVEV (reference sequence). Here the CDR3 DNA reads TGTGCCAGCAGTTTTAAAAGGGGCCTCCACGAGCAGTACTTC. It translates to CASSFKRGLHEQYF.

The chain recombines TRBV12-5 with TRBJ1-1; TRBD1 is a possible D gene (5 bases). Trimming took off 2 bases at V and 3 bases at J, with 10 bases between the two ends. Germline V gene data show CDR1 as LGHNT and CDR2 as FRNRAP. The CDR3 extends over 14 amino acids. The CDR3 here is CASGLFGDYTEAFF. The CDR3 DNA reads TGTGCTAGTGGTTTGTTCGGGGACTACACTGAAGCTTTCTTT.

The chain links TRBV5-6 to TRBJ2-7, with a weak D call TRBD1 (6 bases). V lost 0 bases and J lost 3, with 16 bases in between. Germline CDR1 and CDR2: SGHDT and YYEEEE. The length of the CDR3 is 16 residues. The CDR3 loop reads CASSLVPGQGDYEQYF. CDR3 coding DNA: TGTGCCAGCAGCTTGGTACCGGGACAAGGGGACTACGAGCAGTACTTC. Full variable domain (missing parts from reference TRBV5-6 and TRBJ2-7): DAGVTQSPTHLIKTRGQQVTLRCSPKSGHDTVSWYQQALGQGPQFIFQYYEEEERQRGNFPDRFSGHQFPNYSSELNVNALLLGDSALYLCASSLVPGQGDYEQYFGPGTRLTVT.

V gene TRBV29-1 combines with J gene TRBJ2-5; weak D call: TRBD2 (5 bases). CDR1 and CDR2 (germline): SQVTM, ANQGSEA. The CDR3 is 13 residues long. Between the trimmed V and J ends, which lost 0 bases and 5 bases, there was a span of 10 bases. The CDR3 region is CSVEDRRFETQYF. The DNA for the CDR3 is TGCAGCGTTGAAGACCGGAGGTTTGAGACCCAGTACTTC.

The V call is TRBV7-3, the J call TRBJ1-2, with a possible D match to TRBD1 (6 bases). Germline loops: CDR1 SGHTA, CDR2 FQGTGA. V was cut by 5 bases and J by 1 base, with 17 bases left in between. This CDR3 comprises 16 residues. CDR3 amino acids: CASSQAAGALNYGYTF. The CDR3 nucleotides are TGTGCCAGCAGCCAAGCCGCAGGGGCACTTAACTATGGCTACACCTTC.

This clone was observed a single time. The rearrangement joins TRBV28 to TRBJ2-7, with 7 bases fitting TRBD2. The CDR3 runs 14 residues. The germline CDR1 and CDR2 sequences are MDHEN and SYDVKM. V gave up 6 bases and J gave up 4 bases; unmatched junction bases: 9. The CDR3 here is CASRGAGNVYEQYF. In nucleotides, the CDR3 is TGTGCCAGCAGGGGAGCGGGGAATGTATACGAGCAGTACTTC.

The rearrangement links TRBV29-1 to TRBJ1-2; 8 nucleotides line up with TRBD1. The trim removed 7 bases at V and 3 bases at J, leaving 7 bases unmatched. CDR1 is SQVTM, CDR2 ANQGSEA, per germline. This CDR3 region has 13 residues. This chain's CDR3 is CSAMTGVDYGYTF. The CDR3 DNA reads TGCAGCGCTATGACAGGGGTGGACTATGGCTACACCTTC.

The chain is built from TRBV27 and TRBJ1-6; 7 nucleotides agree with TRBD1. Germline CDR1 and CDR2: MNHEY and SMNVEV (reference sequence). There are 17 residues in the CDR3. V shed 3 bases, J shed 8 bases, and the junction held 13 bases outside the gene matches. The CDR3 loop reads CASSFLTGLWGDSPLHF. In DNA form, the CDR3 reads TGTGCCAGCAGTTTCTTGACAGGGCTTTGGGGAGATTCACCCCTCCACTTT.

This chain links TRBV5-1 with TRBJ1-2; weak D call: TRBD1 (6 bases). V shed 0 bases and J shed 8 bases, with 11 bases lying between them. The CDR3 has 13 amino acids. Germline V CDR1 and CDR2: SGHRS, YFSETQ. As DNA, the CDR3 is TGCGCCAGCAGCTTGGAGACAGGAGGAGGCTACACCTTC. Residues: CASSLETGGGYTF.

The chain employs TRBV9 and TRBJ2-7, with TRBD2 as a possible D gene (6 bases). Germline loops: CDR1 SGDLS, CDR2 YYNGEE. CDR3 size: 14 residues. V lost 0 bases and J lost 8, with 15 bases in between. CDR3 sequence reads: CASSVDLGTPQQYF. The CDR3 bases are TGTGCCAGCAGCGTAGATCTCGGGACTCCACAGCAGTACTTC.

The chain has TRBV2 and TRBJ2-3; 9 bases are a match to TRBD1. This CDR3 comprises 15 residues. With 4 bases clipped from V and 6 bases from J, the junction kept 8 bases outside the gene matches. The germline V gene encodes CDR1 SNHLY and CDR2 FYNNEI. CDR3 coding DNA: TGTGCCAGCAGTGTACAGGGGGCTGAAGTTGATACGCAGTATTTT. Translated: CASSVQGAEVDTQYF.